The T cell receptor beta chain described here comes from a study of beta chain features in type 1 diabetes. Study findings and constraints: The VDJ junctions of type 1 diabetes patients carried fewer insertions and more deletions. Moderate but significant shortening of TCRB CDR3s was recorded in all four CD4+ subsets from Type 1 diabetes patients.

After removal of 4 bases from V and 2 bases from J, the junction contained 10 bases not matched to a gene. This CDR3 comprises 19 residues. Germline loops: CDR1 SGHRS, CDR2 YFSETQ. Points on this clone: Its antigen is unknown.

The sequenced template was cDNA made from the entire isolated RNA. Here immunoSEQ multiplex PCR was the method, and the copy in TCRdb shows in-frame clones only, minus some. The sample shows some 500,000 clones, about an eighth of them seen only once. This chain uses TRBV5-1 with TRBJ2-2; 14 bases are shared with TRBD2. Sequencing was done on a sample of naive CD4+ T cells from blood. The sequence was obtained from a woman between 18 and 30 years old in good health. The CDR3 reads CASSTPGTSGSTNTGELFF. Here the CDR3 DNA reads TGCGCCAGCAGCACCCCCGGGACTAGCGGGAGTACCAACACCGGGGAGCTGTTTTTT. Full variable domain (remainder filled in from reference TRBV5-1 and TRBJ2-2): KAGVTQTPRYLIKTRGQQVTLSCSPISGHRSVSWYQQTPGQGLQFLFEYFSETQRNKGNFPGRFSGRQFSNSRSEMNVSTLELGDSALYLCASSTPGTSGSTNTGELFFGEGSRLTVL.